The 3 T cell receptor beta chains presented below share a single source sample, sequenced in a study of control samples from healthy donors and cancer patients. Sequencing used immunoSEQ multiplex PCR; TCRdb keeps in-frame clones, though not all of them. This sample has more than 45,000 clones; 93% occur once, and the top ten carry 23%. The sequenced sample was PBMCs. Every receptor here comes from a woman aged 45 to 65 with head and neck cancer.

This clone was found once. The gene calls are TRBV7-2 and TRBJ1-1; 7 bases map to TRBD1. This CDR3 is 15 amino acids long. J gave up 3 bases and V 5 bases, and 9 bases lay outside the gene matches. The germline V gene encodes CDR1 SGHTA and CDR2 FQGNSA. CDR3 in amino acids: CASSPFGQDDTEAFF. Written as DNA, the CDR3 is TGTGCCAGCAGCCCATTCGGACAGGACGACACTGAAGCTTTCTTT.

This chain connects TRBV5-1 to TRBJ2-7; D might be TRBD1 or TRBD2, each matching 6 bases. The CDR3 is made up of 17 amino acids. Germline CDR1 and CDR2: SGHRS and YFSETQ. Trimming removed 0 bases from V and 2 bases from J, with 18 bases in between. The CDR3 spells CASSLAPLAGEAYEQYF. CDR3 in DNA: TGCGCCAGCAGCTTGGCCCCCTTGGCAGGGGAGGCCTACGAGCAGTACTTC.

This chain links TRBV5-1 with TRBJ2-3, with D uncertain. V was trimmed by 0 bases and J by 3 bases, leaving 8 bases between them. This CDR3 has 14 amino acids. Germline V CDR1 and CDR2: SGHRS, YFSETQ. The CDR3 coding sequence is TGCGCCAGCAGCTTGGCCTCTCCGACAGATACGCAGTATTTT. Protein sequence: CASSLASPTDTQYF.